This T cell receptor beta chain was recorded in a study of blood T cell repertoires in COVID-19. Study information: Collection of acute and convalescent COVID-19 samples took place in the United States, Italy and Spain.

Regarding this clone: One junction end does not reproduce the germline sequence, and a read error may be involved.

Sequencing used immunoSEQ multiplex PCR; TCRdb keeps in-frame clones, though not all of them. There are roughly 98,000 clones in the sample; approximately 82% occur only once, and around 9.9% lies in the top ten. The sequencing sample was made of peripheral blood. The receptor's source is a man between 65 and 85 years old with active or convalescent COVID-19.

Here the CDR3 reads CASTQGGSSYEQYF. The CDR3 nucleotides read TGTGCCAGCACCCAAGGAGGGAGCTCCTACGAGCAGTACTTC. The V gene is TRBV3-1 (or the pseudogene TRBV3-2), the J gene TRBJ2-7, with D perhaps TRBD2 (6 bases). The length of the CDR3 is 14 residues. Germline assignment: CDR1 LGHDT and CDR2 YNNKEL (reference sequence).